Following are 21 T cell receptor beta chains from one sample sequenced in a study of identical twins. TCRdb re-called the 5' RACE reads through MiXCR, storing one row per CDR3 protein. The sample consists of 1.5 million to 2 million distinct CDR3 sequences, around a third of them appearing once. The sequenced material came from cord blood. Receptors were obtained from a newborn girl in good health.

This clonotype has a count of ten or more. The genes are TRBV28 and TRBJ2-3, with a possible D match to TRBD1 (5 bases). Germline V CDR1 and CDR2: MDHEN, SYDVKM. V shed 5 bases and J shed 2 bases, with 11 bases lying between them. The CDR3 runs 14 residues. CDR3 bases: TGTGCCAGCAGTCCAGGGATCTCCACAGATACGCAGTATTTT. Protein product: CASSPGISTDTQYF.

The CDR3 sequence: CSAHPRLSYEQYF. The CDR3 coding sequence is TGCAGTGCCCATCCTAGACTCTCCTACGAGCAGTACTTC. The chain recombines TRBV20-1 with TRBJ2-7; unclear D gene. The germline gives CDR1 DFQATT, CDR2 SNEGSKA (reference sequence). The V gene lost 6 bases and the J gene lost 0 bases, with 12 bases spanning the gap. The CDR3 sequence is 13 residues long.

With respect to this clonotype: This may be a read error: a much more frequent sequence differs by one nucleotide. The rearrangement links TRBV2 to TRBJ2-6, with no clear D. Germline CDR1 and CDR2: SNHLY and FYNNEI. Trimming cost V 8 bases and J 5 bases, with 13 bases left between them. There are 14 residues in the CDR3. DNA for the CDR3: TGTGCCAGCGCATTAGGTACGAGGGCCAACGTCCTGACTTTC. Amino acid sequence: CASALGTRANVLTF. Filled out from reference TRBV2 and TRBJ2-6, the complete variable domain reads EPEVTQTPSHQVTQMGQEVILRCVPISNHLYFYWYRQILGQKVEFLVSFYNNEISEKSEIFDDQFSVERPDGSNFTLKIRSTKLEDSAMYFCASALGTRANVLTFGAGSRLTVL.

The genes are TRBV3-1 and TRBJ2-2; weak D call: TRBD1 (6 bases). The germline V and J ends were trimmed by 3 bases and 2 bases, with 13 bases remaining between them. The CDR3 consists of 16 residues. Germline CDR1 is LGHDT and CDR2 is YNNKEL (reference sequence). CDR3 DNA sequence: TGTGCCAGCAGCCAGGCCGGGACACCCAACACCGGGGAGCTGTTTTTT. Protein: CASSQAGTPNTGELFF. The entire variable domain, with the rest obtained from reference TRBV3-1 and TRBJ2-2, is as follows: DTAVSQTPKYLVTQMGNDKSIKCEQNLGHDTMYWYKQDSKKFLKIMFSYNNKELIINETVPNRFSPKSPDKAHLNLHINSLELGDSAVYFCASSQAGTPNTGELFFGEGSRLTVL.

This clonotype was found once. The chain uses TRBV20-1 and TRBJ2-7, with D uncertain. Germline V gene data show CDR1 as DFQATT and CDR2 as SNEGSKA (reference sequence). The CDR3 covers 15 residues. V was cut by 0 bases and J by 0 bases, with 12 bases left in between. This CDR3 reads CSAREPPNLSYEQYF. CDR3 DNA: TGCAGTGCTAGAGAACCCCCTAACCTCTCCTACGAGCAGTACTTC.

This clonotype was counted only a few times. The V gene is TRBV7-8, the J gene TRBJ2-1; the D call may be TRBD1 or TRBD2 (6 bases each). Germline CDR1 and CDR2: SGHVS and FQNEAQ. The CDR3 sequence is 15 residues long. The V and J ends lost 1 base and 9 bases respectively, with 16 bases between them. The CDR3 protein is CASSLVGGPFAEQFF. CDR3 bases: TGTGCCAGCAGCTTAGTTGGGGGGCCCTTTGCTGAGCAGTTCTTC.

To note about this clonotype: A read error may account for a junction end that differs from germline. The chain links TRBV2 to TRBJ2-5; D is unclear. Germline CDR1 and CDR2: SNHLY and FYNNEI. This CDR3 contains 11 residues. The CDR3 DNA reads as TGTGCCAGCAAGATCCAAGGGACCCAGTACTTC. This sequence encodes CASKIQGTQYF.

This clonotype was counted a few times. The V gene is TRBV2, the J gene TRBJ1-5, with D tentatively TRBD1 (6 bases). The germline V gene has CDR1 SNHLY and CDR2 FYNNEI. CDR3 size: 14 residues. V gave up 1 base and J gave up 6 bases, with 10 bases separating them. CDR3 region: CASSEVAGVQPQHF. CDR3 DNA sequence: TGTGCCAGCAGTGAAGTGGCAGGGGTTCAGCCCCAGCATTTT.

The gene calls are TRBV6-5 and TRBJ2-3; D might be TRBD1 or TRBD2, each matching 5 bases. This CDR3 contains 17 residues. Germline assignment: CDR1 MNHEY and CDR2 SVGAGI. Trimming shortened V by 1 base and J by 1 base, and 15 bases separated the two germline ends. Here the CDR3 reads CASSYLRGPLGTDTQYF. The CDR3 coding sequence is TGTGCCAGCAGTTACTTAAGGGGACCCCTCGGCACAGATACGCAGTATTTT.

This chain links TRBV5-6 with TRBJ1-2, with D possibly TRBD1 on 5 matching bases. This CDR3 is built from 14 residues. V lost 5 bases, J lost 7 bases, and 18 bases lay in between. Germline lookup yields CDR1 SGHDT and CDR2 YYEEEE. CDR3 sequence: CASSAWGVDFGYTF. In DNA, the CDR3 is TGTGCCAGCAGTGCCTGGGGGGTGGACTTTGGCTACACCTTC.

The J gene is TRBJ2-7, the V gene TRBV5-1, with unresolved D. The DNA end favors TRBJ2-4, so the J call may be wrong. The CDR3 extends over 13 amino acids. Looked up from germline, CDR1 is SGHRS and CDR2 is YFSETQ. The DNA of the CDR3 is TGCGCCAGCAGCTTAAGACGTGCGGACATTCAGTACTTC. Protein: CASSLRRADIQYF.

This clonotype was counted between two and nine times. V gene TRBV7-6 combines with J gene TRBJ1-4; D call uncertain. CDR1 SGHVS and CDR2 FNYEAQ come from the germline V gene. The CDR3 is 15 amino acids. Trimming stripped 4 bases from V and 3 bases from J, with 12 bases between. CDR3 in DNA: TGTGCCAGCAGCTCATACGGGTGGTCTAATGAAAAACTGTTTTTT. This gives the protein CASSSYGWSNEKLFF.

The chain has TRBV12-3 or TRBV12-4 and TRBJ2-1, with TRBD2 matching over 7 bases. The CDR3 has 15 residues. V shed 3 bases and J 4 bases; nucleotides not matched to a gene: 6. The CDR3 bases are TGTGCCAGCAGTTTCTGGCTAGCGGCTTACAATGAGCAGTTCTTC. Translated: CASSFWLAAYNEQFF.

This clonotype was counted ten times or more. V and J are TRBV2 and TRBJ2-4, with D possibly matching TRBD1 (6 bases). Germline CDR1 reads SNHLY; CDR2 reads FYNNEI. CDR3 size: 17 residues. The V gene lost 4 bases and the J gene lost 3 bases, with 19 bases spanning the gap. CDR3 loop: CASSATQGGRGKNIQYF. The CDR3 DNA reads TGTGCCAGCAGTGCTACCCAAGGGGGTCGGGGCAAAAACATTCAGTACTTC.

The table lists this clonotype with a few counts. This chain links TRBV3-1 with TRBJ2-1, with TRBD2 matching over 12 bases. The V segment lost 4 bases and the J segment 8 bases; nucleotides outside the gene matches: 3. The CDR3 covers 14 residues. Looked up from germline, CDR1 is LGHDT and CDR2 is YNNKEL (reference sequence). The CDR3 region has the DNA TGTGCCAGCAGCCCCCTAGCGGGGGGGTATGAGCAGTTCTTC. Translated: CASSPLAGGYEQFF.

The gene calls are TRBV20-1 and TRBJ2-7, with 9 bases that match TRBD2. The CDR3 contains 14 residues. Germline CDR1 and CDR2: DFQATT and SNEGSKA (reference sequence). The trim removed 6 bases at V and 3 bases at J, leaving 9 bases unmatched. This CDR3 is CSASGGRANYEQYF. The CDR3 coding sequence is TGCAGTGCGAGTGGCGGGAGGGCCAACTACGAGCAGTACTTC.

This clonotype was seen more than once but under ten times. This CDR3 reads CASSSPETANTEAFF. Here the CDR3 DNA reads TGCGCCAGCAGCTCCCCGGAGACAGCTAACACTGAAGCTTTCTTT. The chain combines TRBV5-1 with TRBJ1-1, with D possibly matching TRBD1 (5 bases). Germline V CDR1 and CDR2: SGHRS, YFSETQ. This CDR3 has 15 amino acids. Trimming shortened V by 3 bases and J by 2 bases, and 14 bases separated the two germline ends.

The table lists this clonotype with a few counts. DNA of the CDR3: TGCGCCAGCAGCTTGGGCCTCGAGGGGAACTATGGCTACACCTTC. It codes for CASSLGLEGNYGYTF. V is TRBV5-1 and J is TRBJ1-2; D might be TRBD1 (5 bases). From germline, CDR1 is SGHRS and CDR2 YFSETQ. V lost 0 bases to trimming and J lost 2 bases, with 11 bases between them. CDR3 length: 15 residues. The entire variable domain, with the rest obtained from reference TRBV5-1 and TRBJ1-2, is as follows: KAGVTQTPRYLIKTRGQQVTLSCSPISGHRSVSWYQQTPGQGLQFLFEYFSETQRNKGNFPGRFSGRQFSNSRSEMNVSTLELGDSALYLCASSLGLEGNYGYTFGSGTRLTVV.

This clonotype was observed a handful of times. The chain links TRBV13 to TRBJ2-7; possibly TRBD2 for D (5 bases). V was clipped by 8 bases and J by 2 bases, with 10 bases between them. The germline CDR1 and CDR2 sequences are PRHDT and FYEKMQ (reference sequence). This CDR3 has 12 residues. Written as DNA, the CDR3 is TGTGCCAGCGGGAAGCGGCCCTACGAGCAGTACTTC. Its translation is CASGKRPYEQYF.

This chain uses TRBV9 with TRBJ2-2, with D possibly TRBD2 on 6 matching bases. Trimming took off 1 base at V and 1 base at J, with 8 bases between the two ends. Germline-derived CDR1 and CDR2 are SGDLS and YYNGEE. CDR3 length: 15 residues. CDR3 in amino acids: CASSVLARNTGELFF. CDR3 DNA: TGTGCCAGCAGCGTACTAGCGAGGAACACCGGGGAGCTGTTTTTT. Full variable domain (missing parts from reference TRBV9 and TRBJ2-2): DSGVTQTPKHLITATGQRVTLRCSPRSGDLSVYWYQQSLDQGLQFLIQYYNGEERAKGNILERFSAQQFPDLHSELNLSSLELGDSALYFCASSVLARNTGELFFGEGSRLTVL.

There are a few counts of this clonotype. CDR3 sequence: CASSPAVMNTEAFF. DNA of the CDR3: TGTGCCAGCTCACCGGCAGTGATGAACACTGAAGCTTTCTTT. The chain employs TRBV18 and TRBJ1-1; D unresolved. Germline lookup yields CDR1 KGHSH and CDR2 LQKENI. This CDR3 region has 14 residues. Trimming took off 3 bases at V and 0 bases at J, with 8 bases between the two ends.